Each of the 25 T cell receptor beta chains below was sequenced from the same sample in a study of T-cell reconstitution after alpha-beta-depleted transplantation in children. During its preparation, the TCRbeta library received unique molecular identifiers. MiXCR, applied by TCRdb to the PCR reads, yields one record per CDR3 protein. The sample holds 500,000 to 600,000 distinct CDR3 sequences; 27% are singletons and the top ten take 30% to 40%. The starting material was PBMCs, obtained before TCRalphabeta/CD19-depleted stem cell transplant. The receptors stem from a boy younger than two with Wiskott-Aldrich syndrome, due to receive a stem cell transplant.

The J gene is TRBJ2-1, the V gene TRBV2, with D unresolved. This CDR3 spans 15 amino acids. Germline loops: CDR1 SNHLY, CDR2 FYNNEI. V lost 6 bases, J lost 1 base, and 13 bases lay in between. CDR3 protein: CASRRPVLSYNEQFF. CDR3 DNA sequence: TGTGCCAGCAGAAGACCCGTCCTGTCCTACAATGAGCAGTTCTTC.

This clonotype was counted only a few times. The J gene is TRBJ2-3, the V gene TRBV12-3 or TRBV12-4, with 7 nucleotides matching TRBD1. Trimming at V came to 7 bases and at J to 2 bases, leaving 6 bases not matched to a gene. This CDR3 is built from 14 residues. In DNA form, the CDR3 reads TGTGCCAGCATTGAGGGGGCTTCCACAGATACGCAGTATTTT. It codes for CASIEGASTDTQYF.

DNA of the CDR3: TGTGCCAGCAGTTTCTGGGTGGGTAGCGGTTCCTACGAGCAGTACTTC. It encodes CASSFWVGSGSYEQYF. This sequence joins TRBV12-3 or TRBV12-4 and TRBJ2-7; D is possibly TRBD2 (6 bases). The ends were cut back, 3 bases at V and 1 base at J, with 16 bases in the middle. The CDR3 sequence is 16 residues long.

Many counts were recorded for this clonotype. This chain joins TRBV12-3 or TRBV12-4 and TRBJ1-3, with 7 bases lining up with TRBD1. This CDR3 has 12 amino acids. The ends lost 5 bases at V and 7 bases at J; junction bases unmatched: 2. The CDR3 spells CASSPTGNTIYF. Written as DNA, the CDR3 is TGTGCCAGCAGTCCGACAGGGAACACCATATATTTT.

The chain employs TRBV10-3 and TRBJ2-4, with 10 nucleotides matching TRBD1. With 4 bases clipped from V and 7 bases from J, the junction kept 4 bases outside the gene matches. Germline assignment: CDR1 ENHRY and CDR2 SYGVKD. The CDR3 is 14 amino acids. CDR3 DNA: TGTGCCATCAGTGGAGACAGGGGGCAGAACATTCAGTACTTC. The encoded protein is CAISGDRGQNIQYF.

V and J are TRBV20-1 and TRBJ2-7; 11 bases match TRBD2. Germline CDR1 is DFQATT and CDR2 is SNEGSKA (reference sequence). CDR3 length equals 14 residues. With V trimmed by 5 bases and J by 7 bases, 10 bases remained unmatched. CDR3 bases: TGCAGTGCTGGGTGGACTAGCGGGTTCAGTGAGCAGTACTTC. Amino acids: CSAGWTSGFSEQYF.

In this sample, this clonotype turned up a few times. The V gene is TRBV2, the J gene TRBJ2-3, with 11 bases identical to TRBD2. V was pared by 6 bases and J by 3 bases, with 5 bases of the junction left unmatched. This CDR3 region has 15 residues. CDR1 is SNHLY, CDR2 FYNNEI, per germline. CDR3 loop: CASRLRTSGTDTQYF. CDR3 DNA sequence: TGTGCCAGCAGGCTTAGGACTAGCGGGACAGATACGCAGTATTTT.

This chain connects TRBV7-9 to TRBJ2-5; D possibly uses TRBD1 or TRBD2 (5 bases each). CDR1 and CDR2 from the germline V gene are SEHNR and FQNEAQ (reference sequence). The V and J ends lost 2 bases and 9 bases respectively, with 22 bases between them. This CDR3 comprises 16 residues. In DNA, the CDR3 is TGTGCCAGCAGCTTAAGGGGATCCGGGACCCTGGGGGCCCAGTACTTC. Protein product: CASSLRGSGTLGAQYF.

CDR3 sequence: CASSARGPINEQFF. CDR3 DNA: TGTGCCAGTAGTGCCCGGGGCCCTATCAATGAGCAGTTCTTC. This chain links TRBV19 with TRBJ2-1; tentatively, D is TRBD1 or TRBD2 (5 bases each). V lost 5 bases to trimming and J lost 6 bases, with 14 bases between them. The CDR3 covers 14 residues. The germline V gene encodes CDR1 LNHDA and CDR2 SQIVND (reference sequence).

The V and J genes are TRBV12-3 or TRBV12-4 and TRBJ2-2, with unresolved D. The CDR3 totals 15 residues. Trimming removed 6 bases at V and 4 bases at J, with 15 bases between. CDR3 protein: CASRSVGSSTGELFF. CDR3 sequence (DNA): TGTGCCAGCAGGTCTGTTGGTAGCAGCACCGGGGAGCTGTTTTTT.

In this sample, this clonotype turned up a few times. The genes are TRBV20-1 and TRBJ2-3, with D perhaps TRBD2 (6 bases). Trimming took 3 bases from V and 4 from J, leaving 11 bases between them. The CDR3 is made up of 13 amino acids. Germline V CDR1 and CDR2: DFQATT, SNEGSKA (reference sequence). The CDR3 region has the DNA TGCAGTGCTAGCGGGAGCCGGGCAGATACGCAGTATTTT. Amino acids: CSASGSRADTQYF.

The chain recombines TRBV4-1 with TRBJ1-6, with 7 positions matching TRBD1. This CDR3 has 15 amino acids. J lost 8 bases, V lost 1 base, and 5 bases had no gene match. Per germline, CDR1 MGHRA and CDR2 YSYEKL. The CDR3, as DNA: TGCGCCAGCAGCCAAGTGCAGGGGGGCGATTCACCCCTCCACTTT. Its translation: CASSQVQGGDSPLHF.

The chain is built from TRBV15 and TRBJ2-2, with 12 bases aligning to TRBD2. Germline V gene lookup returns CDR1 LNHNV and CDR2 YYDKDF (reference sequence). V lost 3 bases to trimming and J lost 6 bases; unmatched junction nucleotides: 2. This CDR3 is built from 15 residues. The CDR3 is CATSSLAGGPGELFF. The CDR3 DNA is TGTGCCACCAGCAGCCTAGCGGGAGGGCCCGGGGAGCTGTTTTTT.

This rearrangement joins TRBV5-1 to TRBJ2-3, with TRBD1 matching over 7 bases. The CDR3 totals 14 residues. Germline CDR1 and CDR2: SGHRS and YFSETQ. The ends lost 5 bases at V and 2 bases at J; junction bases unmatched: 5. The CDR3 coding sequence is TGCGCCAGCAGGTCCGGGACAGACACAGATACGCAGTATTTT. Its protein is CASRSGTDTDTQYF.

Comment on this clonotype: The junction does not match germline at one end; this may be a read error. The CDR3 protein is CCANPGLAGRSYNEQFF. The CDR3 DNA sequence: TGCTGTGCTAATCCGGGACTAGCGGGAAGATCCTACAATGAGCAGTTCTTC. The rearrangement joins TRBV20-1 to TRBJ2-1; TRBD2 matches 13 bases. The CDR3 has 17 amino acids. Germline V lookup: CDR1 DFQATT, CDR2 SNEGSKA (reference sequence).

V gene TRBV24-1 combines with J gene TRBJ1-2; 8 bases are a match to TRBD1. The V gene's germline CDR1 is KGHDR and CDR2 SFDVKD. The CDR3 runs 14 residues. V lost 4 bases to trimming and J lost 10 bases; unmatched junction nucleotides: 10. CDR3 sequence reads: CATSEGGQGRDYTF. CDR3 DNA: TGTGCCACCAGTGAGGGCGGACAGGGTAGGGACTACACCTTC.

The chain employs TRBV7-2 and TRBJ1-5, with D unclear. CDR3 length: 16 amino acids. Trimming pared 1 base from V and 0 bases from J, leaving 10 bases between. CDR1 and CDR2 (germline): SGHTA, FQGNSA. The CDR3 DNA reads as TGTGCCAGCAGCTTAGATAGGCAGATTAGCAATCAGCCCCAGCATTTT. Its protein is CASSLDRQISNQPQHF.

The chain links TRBV27 to TRBJ2-1; TRBD2 is a possible D gene (5 bases). Trimming removed 2 bases from V and 4 bases from J, with 12 bases in between. CDR1 and CDR2 from the germline V gene are MNHEY and SMNVEV (reference sequence). The CDR3 has 15 residues. CDR3 DNA: TGTGCCAGCAGTTTAAGGACCCCGGGATACAATGAGCAGTTCTTC. This gives the protein CASSLRTPGYNEQFF.

This clonotype was seen only a few times. The chain couples TRBV10-3 to TRBJ2-3; 7 bases match TRBD2. CDR3 length: 15 residues. Germline V CDR1 and CDR2: ENHRY, SYGVKD. The junction had 7 bases not matched to a gene; V was cut back by 2 bases and J by 5 bases. CDR3 sequence reads: CAISELAGELDTQYF. Here the CDR3 DNA reads TGTGCCATCAGTGAGCTGGCGGGAGAGTTAGATACGCAGTATTTT.

The chain has TRBV5-1 and TRBJ2-6, with D uncertain. V was cut by 3 bases and J by 0 bases, with 7 bases left in between. The CDR3 extends over 15 amino acids. Germline lookup yields CDR1 SGHRS and CDR2 YFSETQ. CDR3 amino acids: CASSWGYSGANVLTF. The CDR3 coding sequence is TGCGCCAGCAGCTGGGGATACTCTGGGGCCAACGTCCTGACTTTC. The variable domain in full, completed from reference TRBV5-1 and TRBJ2-6, reads KAGVTQTPRYLIKTRGQQVTLSCSPISGHRSVSWYQQTPGQGLQFLFEYFSETQRNKGNFPGRFSGRQFSNSRSEMNVSTLELGDSALYLCASSWGYSGANVLTFGAGSRLTVL.

The CDR3 sequence is CSARGSPSELEQFF. In DNA, the CDR3 is TGCAGCGCTCGGGGTAGCCCGTCCGAACTTGAGCAGTTCTTC. This rearrangement joins TRBV29-1 to TRBJ2-1; TRBD2 is a possible D gene (5 bases). Germline V gene data show CDR1 as SQVTM and CDR2 as ANQGSEA. V was cut by 7 bases and J by 9 bases, with 22 bases left in between. This CDR3 is built from 14 residues.

This chain links TRBV28 with TRBJ2-7; 8 bases are shared with TRBD2. This CDR3 is built from 16 residues. The V gene end was trimmed by 4 bases and the J gene end by 1 base; junction bases not matched to a gene: 9. Germline-derived CDR1 and CDR2 are MDHEN and SYDVKM. The CDR3: CASSSTGSGRSYEQYF. In DNA, the CDR3 is TGTGCCAGCAGTTCGACCGGGAGCGGGAGATCCTACGAGCAGTACTTC.

The rearrangement links TRBV29-1 to TRBJ1-5; 10 bases match TRBD1. Germline lookup yields CDR1 SQVTM and CDR2 ANQGSEA. The CDR3 extends over 13 amino acids. V lost 6 bases, J lost 3 bases, and 2 bases stayed unmatched. The CDR3 region has the DNA TGCAGCGTGGGGACAGGGGCCAATCAGCCCCAGCATTTT. Encoded protein: CSVGTGANQPQHF.

The V and J genes are TRBV24-1 and TRBJ2-3, with 8 nucleotides matching TRBD2. CDR3 size: 16 residues. V lost 1 base to trimming and J lost 4 bases; unmatched junction nucleotides: 6. The germline CDR1 and CDR2 sequences are KGHDR and SFDVKD. The DNA for the CDR3 is TGTGCCACCAGTGATTTCCGTAGCGGGAATTCAGATACGCAGTATTTT. It codes for CATSDFRSGNSDTQYF.

In its sample, this clonotype was seen a few times. The gene calls are TRBV20-1 and TRBJ2-7; D tentatively fits TRBD1 or TRBD2 (5 bases each). The CDR3 is 13 amino acids. V lost 6 bases to trimming and J lost 3 bases, with 15 bases between them. CDR1 and CDR2 (germline): DFQATT, SNEGSKA (reference sequence). The DNA for the CDR3 is TGCAGTGCAATCGGGACGCCCCTCTACGAGCAGTACTTC. Its translation is CSAIGTPLYEQYF.